Each of the 5 T cell receptor beta chains below was sequenced from the same sample in a study of cytomegalovirus exposure and HLA in healthy donors. PCR employed 60 Vbeta and 13 Jbeta primers. The method was immunoSEQ multiplex PCR; TCRdb's version includes in-frame clones alone and lacks a portion of them. Reported are tens of thousands of clones; the ten largest clones contain approximately 1.7%. Material: PBMCs. Every receptor here comes from a woman aged 30 to 39 in good health and CMV-seronegative.

The chain has TRBV6-5 and TRBJ1-6; no reliable D call. From germline, CDR1 is MNHEY and CDR2 SVGAGI. Trimming left V 6 bases short and J 5 bases short, with 11 bases between. This CDR3 is 14 amino acids long. The CDR3 sequence: CASREAGNNSPLHF. The CDR3, as DNA: TGTGCCAGCAGGGAGGCTGGGAATAATTCACCCCTCCACTTT.

This chain uses TRBV5-1 with TRBJ1-5; TRBD1 matches 9 bases. V was clipped by 4 bases and J by 0 bases; unmatched bases: 2. The CDR3 runs to 15 residues. Germline V lookup: CDR1 SGHRS, CDR2 YFSETQ. CDR3 sequence (DNA): TGCGCCAGCAGCCAGACAGGGGGTAGCAATCAGCCCCAGCATTTT. It is translated as CASSQTGGSNQPQHF.

In DNA, the CDR3 is TGTGCCAGCAGCCAGGGGACTAGCGGGGTTTCAGAGACCCAGTACTTC. This encodes CASSQGTSGVSETQYF. The chain joins TRBV9 to TRBJ2-5; 13 bases match TRBD2. Germline V CDR1 and CDR2: SGDLS, YYNGEE. Trimming removed 4 bases from V and 4 bases from J; junction bases left unmatched: 7. The CDR3 has 16 residues.

V usage is TRBV4-2 and J usage is TRBJ1-1, with a possible D match to TRBD1 (5 bases). Germline V gene lookup returns CDR1 LGHNA and CDR2 YNFKEQ. V lost 1 base and J lost 3, with 12 bases in between. The CDR3 sequence is 15 residues long. This chain's CDR3 is CASSQGPQGDTEAFF. The CDR3 DNA is TGTGCCAGCAGCCAAGGACCCCAAGGGGACACTGAAGCTTTCTTT.

The V gene is TRBV7-9, the J gene TRBJ2-7; TRBD2 is a possible D gene (6 bases). The germline V gene encodes CDR1 SEHNR and CDR2 FQNEAQ (reference sequence). The CDR3 sequence is 15 residues long. Trimming took off 4 bases at V and 2 bases at J, with 15 bases between the two ends. The DNA of the CDR3 is TGTGCCAGCAGCTCACCCCGGGGACTGGCCTACGAGCAGTACTTC. This sequence encodes CASSSPRGLAYEQYF.